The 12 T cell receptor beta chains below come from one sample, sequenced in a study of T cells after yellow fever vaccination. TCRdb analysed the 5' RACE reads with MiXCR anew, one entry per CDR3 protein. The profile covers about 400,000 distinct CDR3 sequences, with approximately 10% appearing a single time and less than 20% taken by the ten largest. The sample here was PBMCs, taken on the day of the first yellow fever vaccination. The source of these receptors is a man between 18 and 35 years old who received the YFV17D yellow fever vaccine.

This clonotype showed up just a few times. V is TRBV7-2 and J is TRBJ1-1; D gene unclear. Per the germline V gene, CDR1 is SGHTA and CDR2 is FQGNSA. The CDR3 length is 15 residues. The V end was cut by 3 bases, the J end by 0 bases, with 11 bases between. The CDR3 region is CASSFYLGMNTEAFF. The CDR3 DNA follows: TGTGCCAGCAGCTTTTATCTGGGGATGAACACTGAAGCTTTCTTT.

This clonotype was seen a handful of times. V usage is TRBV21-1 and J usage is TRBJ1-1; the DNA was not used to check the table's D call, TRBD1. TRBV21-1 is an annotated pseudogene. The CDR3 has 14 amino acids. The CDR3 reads CASSSRDREPEAFF. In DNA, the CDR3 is TGTGCCAGCAGCAGCCGGGACAGGGAACCTGAAGCTTTCTTT.

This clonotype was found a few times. The CDR3 DNA reads as TGTGCCAGCAGCCGAGGGACAAATTCACCCCTCCACTTT. It encodes CASSRGTNSPLHF. The V gene is TRBV9, the J gene TRBJ1-6; D might be TRBD1 (6 bases). The V gene's germline CDR1 is SGDLS and CDR2 YYNGEE. The CDR3 covers 13 residues. Trimming shortened V by 4 bases and J by 7 bases, and 9 bases separated the two germline ends.

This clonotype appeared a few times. This CDR3 is CASTGTGEKLFF. Here the CDR3 DNA reads TGTGCCAGCACGGGGACAGGGGAAAAACTGTTTTTT. The chain is built from TRBV2 and TRBJ1-4; 9 bases are shared with TRBD1. Germline V lookup: CDR1 SNHLY, CDR2 FYNNEI. V gave up 7 bases and J gave up 8 bases; unmatched junction bases: 2. CDR3 length equals 12 residues.

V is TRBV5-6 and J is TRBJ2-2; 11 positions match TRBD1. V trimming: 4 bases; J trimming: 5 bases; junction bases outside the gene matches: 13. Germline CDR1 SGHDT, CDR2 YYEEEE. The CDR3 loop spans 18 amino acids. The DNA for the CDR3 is TGTGCCAGCAGCAGGACAGGGGGCCCCGACCTGAGAACCGGGGAGCTGTTTTTT. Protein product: CASSRTGGPDLRTGELFF.

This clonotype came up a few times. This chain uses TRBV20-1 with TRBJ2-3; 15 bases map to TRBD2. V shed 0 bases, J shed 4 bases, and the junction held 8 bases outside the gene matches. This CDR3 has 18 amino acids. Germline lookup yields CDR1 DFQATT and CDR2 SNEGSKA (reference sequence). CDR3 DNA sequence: TGCAGTGCTAGAGACCGGACTAGCGGGGGGGCTTGGGCAGATACGCAGTATTTT. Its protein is CSARDRTSGGAWADTQYF.

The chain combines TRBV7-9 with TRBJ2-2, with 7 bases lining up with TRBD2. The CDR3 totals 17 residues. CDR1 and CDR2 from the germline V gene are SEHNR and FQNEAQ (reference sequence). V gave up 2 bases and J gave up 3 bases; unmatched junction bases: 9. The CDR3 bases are TGTGCCAGCAGCTTAAGGGGACTACCCCGAGACACCGGGGAGCTGTTTTTT. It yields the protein CASSLRGLPRDTGELFF.

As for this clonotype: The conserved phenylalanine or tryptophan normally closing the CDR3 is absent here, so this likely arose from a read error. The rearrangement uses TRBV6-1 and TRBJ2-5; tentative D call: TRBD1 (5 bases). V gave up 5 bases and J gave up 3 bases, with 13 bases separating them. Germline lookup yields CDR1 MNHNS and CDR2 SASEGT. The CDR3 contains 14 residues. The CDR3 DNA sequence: TGTGCCAGCAGTATTCGTCAGGGAAAAGAGACCCAGTACTCC. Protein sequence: CASSIRQGKETQYS.

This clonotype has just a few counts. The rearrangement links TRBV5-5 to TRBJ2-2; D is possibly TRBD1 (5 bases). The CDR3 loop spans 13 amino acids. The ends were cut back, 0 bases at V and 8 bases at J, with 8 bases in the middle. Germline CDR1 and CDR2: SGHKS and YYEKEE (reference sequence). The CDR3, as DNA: TGTGCCAGCAGCTTGGACAGGTGGGGGGAGCTGTTTTTT. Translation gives CASSLDRWGELFF. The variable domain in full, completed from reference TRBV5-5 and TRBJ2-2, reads DAGVTQSPTHLIKTRGQQVTLRCSPISGHKSVSWYQQVLGQGPQFIFQYYEKEERGRGNFPDRFSARQFPNYSSELNVNALLLGDSALYLCASSLDRWGELFFGEGSRLTVL.

CDR3 loop: CASSPGGMPVPEQFF. The CDR3 coding sequence is TGTGCCAGCAGCCCAGGAGGGATGCCGGTTCCTGAGCAGTTCTTC. The rearrangement joins TRBV7-2 to TRBJ2-1, with a weak D call TRBD2 (6 bases). The CDR3 runs 15 residues. Trimming left V 5 bases short and J 9 bases short, with 20 bases between. In germline, CDR1 is SGHTA, CDR2 FQGNSA.

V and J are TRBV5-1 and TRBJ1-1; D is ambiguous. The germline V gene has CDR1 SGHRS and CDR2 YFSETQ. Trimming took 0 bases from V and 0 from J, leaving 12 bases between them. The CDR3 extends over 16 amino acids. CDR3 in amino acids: CASSLGIGAMNTEAFF. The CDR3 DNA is TGCGCCAGCAGCTTGGGGATTGGCGCCATGAACACTGAAGCTTTCTTT.

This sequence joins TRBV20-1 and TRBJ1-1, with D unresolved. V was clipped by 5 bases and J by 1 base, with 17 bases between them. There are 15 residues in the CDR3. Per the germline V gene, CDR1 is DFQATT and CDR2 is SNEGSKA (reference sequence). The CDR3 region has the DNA TGCAGTGCTTACTCCTGGGCCGGAGAGAACACTGAAGCTTTCTTT. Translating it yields CSAYSWAGENTEAFF.